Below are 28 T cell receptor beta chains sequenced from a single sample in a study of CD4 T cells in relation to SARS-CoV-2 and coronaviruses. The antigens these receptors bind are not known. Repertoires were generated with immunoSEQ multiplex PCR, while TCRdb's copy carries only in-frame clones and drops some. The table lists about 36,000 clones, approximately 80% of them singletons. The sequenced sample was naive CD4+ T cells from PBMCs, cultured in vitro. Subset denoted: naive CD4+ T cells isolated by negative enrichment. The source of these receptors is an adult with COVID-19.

The CDR3 DNA sequence: TGTGCCAGCAGTTCCCTAGTAGGAGATACGCAGTATTTT. This translates into CASSSLVGDTQYF. V gene TRBV27 combines with J gene TRBJ2-3, with unresolved D. The germline V and J ends were trimmed by 4 bases and 5 bases, with 10 bases remaining between them. The CDR3 is 13 residues long. Per germline, CDR1 MNHEY and CDR2 SMNVEV (reference sequence).

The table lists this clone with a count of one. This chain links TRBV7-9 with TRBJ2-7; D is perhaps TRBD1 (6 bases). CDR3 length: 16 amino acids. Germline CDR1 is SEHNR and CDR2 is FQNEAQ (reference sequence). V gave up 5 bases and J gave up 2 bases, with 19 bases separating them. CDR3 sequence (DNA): TGTGCCAGCAGCGCAACAACCGGGACACTACCCTACGAGCAGTACTTC. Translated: CASSATTGTLPYEQYF.

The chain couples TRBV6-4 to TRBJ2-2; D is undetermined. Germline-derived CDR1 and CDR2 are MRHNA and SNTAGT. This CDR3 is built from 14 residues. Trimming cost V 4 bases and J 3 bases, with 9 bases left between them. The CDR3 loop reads CASSALRDTGELFF. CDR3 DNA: TGTGCCAGCAGTGCTCTAAGGGACACCGGGGAGCTGTTTTTT.

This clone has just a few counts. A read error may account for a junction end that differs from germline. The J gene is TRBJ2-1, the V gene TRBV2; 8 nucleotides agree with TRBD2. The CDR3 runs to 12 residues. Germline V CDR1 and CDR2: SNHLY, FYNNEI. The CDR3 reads CGQLGLENEQFF. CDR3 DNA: TGCGGCCAGTTGGGACTAGAGAATGAGCAGTTCTTC.

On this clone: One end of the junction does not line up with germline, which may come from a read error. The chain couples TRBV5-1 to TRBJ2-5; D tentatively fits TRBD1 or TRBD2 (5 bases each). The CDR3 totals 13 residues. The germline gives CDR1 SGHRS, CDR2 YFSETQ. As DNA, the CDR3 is TGCGCCAGCAGCCCCGGGACCCAAGAGGCCCAGTACTTC. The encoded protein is CASSPGTQEAQYF.

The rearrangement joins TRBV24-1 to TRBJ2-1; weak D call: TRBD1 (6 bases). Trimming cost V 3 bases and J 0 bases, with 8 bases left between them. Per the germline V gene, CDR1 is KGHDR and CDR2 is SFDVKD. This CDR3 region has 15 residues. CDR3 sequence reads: CATSDTGSSYNEQFF. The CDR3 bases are TGTGCCACCAGTGATACAGGGAGCTCCTACAATGAGCAGTTCTTC.

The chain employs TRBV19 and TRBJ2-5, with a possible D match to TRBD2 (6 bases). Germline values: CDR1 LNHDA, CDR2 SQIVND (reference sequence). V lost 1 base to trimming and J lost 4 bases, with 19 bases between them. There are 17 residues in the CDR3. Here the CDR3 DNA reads TGTGCCAGTAGTATAGGAAGTGGGAGCGGGTTTGGAGAGACCCAGTACTTC. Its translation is CASSIGSGSGFGETQYF.

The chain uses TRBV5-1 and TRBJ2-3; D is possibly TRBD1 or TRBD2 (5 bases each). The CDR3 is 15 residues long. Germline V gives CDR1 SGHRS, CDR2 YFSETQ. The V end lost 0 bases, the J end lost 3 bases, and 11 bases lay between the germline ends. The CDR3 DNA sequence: TGCGCCAGCAGCTTGGATGGGGGAGAGACAGATACGCAGTATTTT. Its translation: CASSLDGGETDTQYF.

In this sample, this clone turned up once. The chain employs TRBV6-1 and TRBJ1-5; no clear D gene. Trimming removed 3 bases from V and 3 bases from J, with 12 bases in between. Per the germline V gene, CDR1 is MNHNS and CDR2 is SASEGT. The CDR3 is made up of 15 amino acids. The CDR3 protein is CASSEYQKYNQPQHF. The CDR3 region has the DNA TGTGCCAGCAGTGAGTATCAAAAGTACAATCAGCCCCAGCATTTT.

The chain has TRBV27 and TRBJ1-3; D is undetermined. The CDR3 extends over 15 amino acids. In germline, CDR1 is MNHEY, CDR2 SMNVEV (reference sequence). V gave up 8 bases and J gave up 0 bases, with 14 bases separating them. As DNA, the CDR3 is TGTGCCAGCTCCCGGAGGGCGAACTCTGGAAACACCATATATTTT. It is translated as CASSRRANSGNTIYF.

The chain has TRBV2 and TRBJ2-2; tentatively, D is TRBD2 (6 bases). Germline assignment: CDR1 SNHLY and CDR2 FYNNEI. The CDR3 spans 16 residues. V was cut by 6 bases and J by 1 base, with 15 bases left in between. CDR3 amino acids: CASRPMEGGNTGELFF. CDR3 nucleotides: TGTGCCAGCAGGCCCATGGAGGGAGGGAACACCGGGGAGCTGTTTTTT. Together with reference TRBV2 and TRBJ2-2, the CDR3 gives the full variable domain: EPEVTQTPSHQVTQMGQEVILRCVPISNHLYFYWYRQILGQKVEFLVSFYNNEISEKSEIFDDQFSVERPDGSNFTLKIRSTKLEDSAMYFCASRPMEGGNTGELFFGEGSRLTVL.

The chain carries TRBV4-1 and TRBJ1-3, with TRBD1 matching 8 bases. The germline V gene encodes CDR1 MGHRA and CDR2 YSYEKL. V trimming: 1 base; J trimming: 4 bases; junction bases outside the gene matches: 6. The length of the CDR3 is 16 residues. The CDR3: CASSQGGRGQGNTIYF. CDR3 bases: TGCGCCAGCAGCCAAGGGGGCAGGGGGCAGGGAAACACCATATATTTT.

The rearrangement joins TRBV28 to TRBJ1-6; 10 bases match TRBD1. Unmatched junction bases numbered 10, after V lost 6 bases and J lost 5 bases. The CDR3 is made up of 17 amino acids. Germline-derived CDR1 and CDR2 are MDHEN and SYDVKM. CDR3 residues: CASSPGTGVPHNSPLHF. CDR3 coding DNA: TGTGCCAGCAGCCCGGGGACAGGGGTACCCCATAATTCACCCCTCCACTTT.

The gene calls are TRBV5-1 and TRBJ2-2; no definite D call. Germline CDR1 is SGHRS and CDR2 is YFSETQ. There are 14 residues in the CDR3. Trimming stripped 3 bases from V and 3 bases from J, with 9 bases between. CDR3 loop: CASSSGLYTGELFF. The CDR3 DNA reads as TGCGCCAGCAGCTCTGGCCTATACACCGGGGAGCTGTTTTTT.

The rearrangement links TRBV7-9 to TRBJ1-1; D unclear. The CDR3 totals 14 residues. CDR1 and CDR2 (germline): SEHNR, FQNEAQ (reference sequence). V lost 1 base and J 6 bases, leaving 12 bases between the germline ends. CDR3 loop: CASSLVGTEPEAFF. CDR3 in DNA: TGTGCCAGCAGCTTAGTGGGTACCGAGCCTGAAGCTTTCTTT.

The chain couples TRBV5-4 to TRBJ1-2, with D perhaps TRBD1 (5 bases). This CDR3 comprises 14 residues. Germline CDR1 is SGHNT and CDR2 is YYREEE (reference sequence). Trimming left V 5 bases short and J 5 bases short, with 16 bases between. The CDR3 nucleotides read TGTGCCAGCAGTTCAGACAGAGAAATATATGGCTACACCTTC. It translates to CASSSDREIYGYTF.

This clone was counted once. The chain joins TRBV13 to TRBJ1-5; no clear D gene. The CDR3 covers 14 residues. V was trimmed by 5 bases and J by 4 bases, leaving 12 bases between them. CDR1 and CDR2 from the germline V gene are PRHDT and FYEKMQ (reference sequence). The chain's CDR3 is CASSPRGGNQPQHF. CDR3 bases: TGTGCCAGCAGCCCTCGGGGAGGGAATCAGCCCCAGCATTTT.

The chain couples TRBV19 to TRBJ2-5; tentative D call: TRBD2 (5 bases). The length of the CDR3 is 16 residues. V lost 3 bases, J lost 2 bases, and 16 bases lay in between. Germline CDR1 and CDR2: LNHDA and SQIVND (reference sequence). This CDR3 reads CASSMTSTRFQETQYF. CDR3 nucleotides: TGTGCCAGTAGTATGACCAGCACTAGATTTCAAGAGACCCAGTACTTC.

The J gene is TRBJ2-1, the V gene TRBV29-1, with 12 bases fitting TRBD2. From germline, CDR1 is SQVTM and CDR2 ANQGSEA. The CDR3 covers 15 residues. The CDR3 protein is CTFRLAGGPSNEQFF. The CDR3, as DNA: TGCACTTTCCGGCTAGCGGGAGGGCCGAGCAATGAGCAGTTCTTC.

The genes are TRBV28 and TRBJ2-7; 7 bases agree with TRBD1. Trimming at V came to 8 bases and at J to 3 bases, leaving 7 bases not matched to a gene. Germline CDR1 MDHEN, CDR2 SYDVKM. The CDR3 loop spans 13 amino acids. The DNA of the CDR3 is TGTGCCAGCCGACTAACAGGGGTCTACGAGCAGTACTTC. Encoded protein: CASRLTGVYEQYF.

The CDR3 bases are TGCGCCAGCAGCGGGTCTGGGGAGAGCTCCTACAATGAGCAGTTCTTC. Translated, it gives CASSGSGESSYNEQFF. The chain carries TRBV5-1 and TRBJ2-1; a possible D gene is TRBD2 (5 bases). The CDR3 is 16 amino acids. Trimming took 4 bases from V and 0 from J, leaving 14 bases between them. The germline V gene encodes CDR1 SGHRS and CDR2 YFSETQ.

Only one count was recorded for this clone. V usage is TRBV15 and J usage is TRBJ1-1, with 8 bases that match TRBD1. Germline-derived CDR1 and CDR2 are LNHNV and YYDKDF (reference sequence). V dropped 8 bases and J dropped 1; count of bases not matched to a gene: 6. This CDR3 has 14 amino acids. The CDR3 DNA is TGTGCCACCCGATGGGGACAGGCGAACACTGAAGCTTTCTTT. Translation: CATRWGQANTEAFF.

This chain's CDR3 is CASSLGSGRDEQFF. The CDR3 nucleotides read TGTGCCAGCAGCTTGGGGTCGGGCCGCGATGAGCAGTTCTTC. The rearrangement links TRBV5-5 to TRBJ2-1; D gene unclear. This CDR3 contains 14 residues. Trimming took off 0 bases at V and 8 bases at J, with 12 bases between the two ends. Germline assignment: CDR1 SGHKS and CDR2 YYEKEE (reference sequence).

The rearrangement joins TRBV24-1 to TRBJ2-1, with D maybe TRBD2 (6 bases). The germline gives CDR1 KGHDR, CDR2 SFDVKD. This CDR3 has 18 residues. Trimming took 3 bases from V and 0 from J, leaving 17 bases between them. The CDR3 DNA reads TGTGCCACCAGTGATCCGGCGACGGCCGGGAGCTCCTACAATGAGCAGTTCTTC. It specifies CATSDPATAGSSYNEQFF.

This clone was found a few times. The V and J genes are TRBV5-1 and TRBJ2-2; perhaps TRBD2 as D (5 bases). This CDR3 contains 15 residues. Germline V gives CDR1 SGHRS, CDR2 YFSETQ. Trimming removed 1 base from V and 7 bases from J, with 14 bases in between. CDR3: CASSLWESSGGELFF. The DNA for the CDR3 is TGCGCCAGCAGCTTGTGGGAGAGTTCGGGCGGGGAGCTGTTTTTT.

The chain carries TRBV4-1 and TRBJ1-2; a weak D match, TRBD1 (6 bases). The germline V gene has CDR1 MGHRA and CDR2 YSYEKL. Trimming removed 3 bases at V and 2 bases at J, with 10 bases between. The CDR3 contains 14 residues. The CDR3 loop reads CASSHQGQNYGYTF. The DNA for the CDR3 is TGCGCCAGCAGCCACCAGGGACAAAACTATGGCTACACCTTC.

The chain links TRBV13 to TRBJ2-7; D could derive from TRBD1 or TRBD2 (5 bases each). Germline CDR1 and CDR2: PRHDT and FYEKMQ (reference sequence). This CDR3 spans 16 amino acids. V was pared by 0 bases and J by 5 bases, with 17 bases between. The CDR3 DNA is TGTGCCAGCAGCTTAGGAGATTGGGGGTTGGGTGACGAGCAGTACTTC. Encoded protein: CASSLGDWGLGDEQYF.

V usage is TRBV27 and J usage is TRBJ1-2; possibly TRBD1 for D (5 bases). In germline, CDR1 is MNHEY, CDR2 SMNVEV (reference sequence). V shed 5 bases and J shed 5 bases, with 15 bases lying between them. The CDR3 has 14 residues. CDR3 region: CASSRYGTGYGYTF. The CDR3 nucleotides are TGTGCCAGCAGTCGTTACGGGACCGGATATGGCTACACCTTC.